This T cell receptor beta chain derives from a study of CD8+CD57+ T cells in acquired aplastic anemia. Profiles of TCR beta VDJ and CDR3 were generated from a genomic DNA template. TCRdb called the reads again in MiXCR, with one record for every CDR3 protein. The table shows 250,000 to 300,000 distinct CDR3 sequences, with roughly 50% occurring only once. The sequencing sample was made of sorted CD4+, CD8+, or CD8+CD57+ T cells (not recorded which) from PBMCs. The TCR comes from a human donor with severe aplastic anemia or a healthy control (not recorded which).

CDR3 bases: TGTGCCAGTAGTATGGACAGGGGCCAGCCCCAGCATTTT. It specifies CASSMDRGQPQHF. The chain combines TRBV19 with TRBJ1-5; 9 bases are a match to TRBD1. Per the germline V gene, CDR1 is LNHDA and CDR2 is SQIVND (reference sequence). The CDR3 length is 13 residues. The V segment lost 3 bases and the J segment 7 bases; nucleotides outside the gene matches: 1.